This T cell receptor beta chain was captured by sequencing in a study of shared T cell receptors in the human thymus. In germline, CDR1 is SGHNT, CDR2 YENEEA. The CDR3 consists of 19 residues. V trimming: 3 bases; J trimming: 0 bases; junction bases outside the gene matches: 12. This table comes from immunoSEQ multiplex PCR, and its TCRdb copy is limited to in-frame clones, with some not included. Altogether some 700,000 clones are present, roughly 88% being singletons, with the ten largest covering around 0.0099%. These same data were also listed under a study on human thymus T cells. From that report: The thymus was resected at corrective cardiac surgery. Repertoires sampled from thymus and blood appeared biased in V and J gene usage. Related research examined unrelated individuals and reported that their thymic repertoires overlapped highly.

The chain couples TRBV11-3 to TRBJ2-2; 8 bases match TRBD1. The sample taken for sequencing was thymocytes. This sequence originates from a girl less than two years old with a congenital heart defect. The CDR3 bases are TGTGCCAGCAGCTTCGCTCGGGACAGGAAACCCGCGAACACCGGGGAGCTGTTTTTT. Its translation is CASSFARDRKPANTGELFF.